Each of the 26 T cell receptor beta chains below was sequenced from the same sample in a study of T cells in Graves' hyperthyroidism and ophthalmopathy. TCR beta CDR3 region amplification was performed from RNA transcripts. Using the HTBI primer set, a first-round RT-PCR was run on the TCR CDR3. MiXCR, applied by TCRdb to the multiplex PCR reads, yields one record per CDR3 protein. The sample yields around 340,000 distinct CDR3 sequences, roughly 13% seen once. Sequencing input: blood. The receptors derive from a woman aged 25-40 years with Graves' hyperthyroidism.

This clonotype came up a few times. This may stem from a read error, because a much larger clone lies one nucleotide away. J is TRBJ2-7 and V is TRBV12-3 or TRBV12-4; perhaps TRBD1 as D (7 bases). CDR3 length: 12 residues. The CDR3 sequence: CTSSSQGGEQYF. The CDR3 bases are TGTACCAGCAGTTCTCAGGGGGGCGAGCAGTACTTC.

There are many counts of this clonotype. V and J are TRBV30 and TRBJ1-1; D is undetermined. The CDR3 runs to 12 residues. Germline V gene data show CDR1 as GTSNPN and CDR2 as SVGIG (reference sequence). V was shortened by 0 bases and J by 5 bases, with 7 bases between the two germline ends. CDR3 loop: CAWSVWETEAFF. Written as DNA, the CDR3 is TGTGCCTGGAGTGTTTGGGAGACTGAAGCTTTCTTT.

This rearrangement joins TRBV6-1 to TRBJ1-2; no clear D gene. Trimming took 4 bases from V and 2 from J, leaving 11 bases between them. Looked up from germline, CDR1 is MNHNS and CDR2 is SASEGT. The CDR3 covers 14 residues. CDR3 sequence (DNA): TGTGCCAGCAGTGCCGCTGGAGGCAACTATGGCTACACCTTC. It codes for CASSAAGGNYGYTF.

This sequence joins TRBV3-1 and TRBJ2-3; 10 nucleotides line up with TRBD2. Germline loops: CDR1 LGHDT, CDR2 YNNKEL (reference sequence). The V and J ends lost 1 base and 5 bases, in that order; junction bases with no gene match: 9. The CDR3 spans 17 residues. The CDR3 spells CASSQGRPAGGIDTQYF. For the CDR3, the DNA is TGTGCCAGCAGCCAAGGACGTCCAGCGGGAGGGATAGATACGCAGTATTTT.

This clonotype was detected ten times or more. The J gene is TRBJ2-1, the V gene TRBV28; D perhaps matches TRBD1 (6 bases). This CDR3 spans 15 amino acids. Germline CDR1 reads MDHEN; CDR2 reads SYDVKM. V shed 8 bases and J shed 9 bases, with 23 bases lying between them. The CDR3 protein is CASRSPGHHAGEQFF. The DNA for the CDR3 is TGTGCCAGCCGATCCCCGGGACACCACGCAGGTGAGCAGTTCTTC.

There are a few counts of this clonotype. This CDR3 reads CAISVGSNQPQHF. DNA for the CDR3: TGTGCCATTTCTGTGGGCTCCAATCAGCCCCAGCATTTT. V usage is TRBV19 and J usage is TRBJ1-5; D call uncertain. Trimming cost V 10 bases and J 3 bases, with 13 bases left between them. This CDR3 comprises 13 residues. CDR1 LNHDA and CDR2 SQIVND come from the germline V gene (reference sequence).

This clonotype was counted a few times. V and J are TRBV6-1 and TRBJ2-1, with D hard to call. Trimming removed 3 bases from V and 8 bases from J, with 11 bases in between. CDR3 length: 13 amino acids. From germline, CDR1 is MNHNS and CDR2 SASEGT. The CDR3 nucleotides are TGTGCCAGCAGTGATGTGGGTAGGGATGAGCAGTTCTTC. It encodes CASSDVGRDEQFF.

This sequence joins TRBV6-1 and TRBJ1-5, with 9 nucleotides matching TRBD1. The CDR3 consists of 15 residues. With 4 bases clipped from V and 4 bases from J, the junction kept 5 bases outside the gene matches. In germline, CDR1 is MNHNS, CDR2 SASEGT. CDR3 bases: TGTGCCAGCAGTGCGACAGGGGGAGGGAATCAGCCCCAGCATTTT. Translated: CASSATGGGNQPQHF.

This clonotype appeared many times. The rearrangement uses TRBV7-9 and TRBJ2-7; the match to TRBD2 covers 7 bases. Germline V gives CDR1 SEHNR, CDR2 FQNEAQ (reference sequence). The ends lost 6 bases at V and 0 bases at J; junction bases unmatched: 8. This CDR3 has 15 amino acids. This CDR3 is CASRPLAGVSYEQYF. CDR3 in DNA: TGTGCCAGCAGACCCCTGGCGGGAGTCTCCTACGAGCAGTACTTC. Based on the CDR3 plus reference TRBV7-9 and TRBJ2-7, the full variable domain is DTGVSQNPRHKITKRGQNVTFRCDPISEHNRLYWYRQTLGQGPEFLTYFQNEAQLEKSRLLSDRFSAERPKGSFSTLEIQRTEQGDSAMYLCASRPLAGVSYEQYFGPGTRLTVT.

V and J are TRBV7-2 and TRBJ1-4; D not resolved. Trimming shortened V by 2 bases and J by 4 bases, and 8 bases separated the two germline ends. CDR1 and CDR2 from the germline V gene are SGHTA and FQGNSA. The CDR3 runs 14 residues. CDR3 nucleotide sequence: TGTGCCAGCAGCTTATTTCAGAATAATGAAAAACTGTTTTTT. It is translated as CASSLFQNNEKLFF.

This clonotype occurred many times. The chain links TRBV12-3 or TRBV12-4 to TRBJ1-1, with 8 bases aligning to TRBD1. After removal of 5 bases from V and 8 bases from J, the junction contained 16 bases not matched to a gene. The CDR3 length is 16 residues. CDR3 in DNA: TGTGCCAGCAGTCCGCCGATTTCGAAGGACAGGGCAGAAGCTTTCTTT. Encoded protein: CASSPPISKDRAEAFF.

This clonotype was counted only a few times. The chain employs TRBV14 and TRBJ2-1; TRBD2 matches at 13 bases. The CDR3 is 14 amino acids. The germline V gene has CDR1 SGHDN and CDR2 FVKESK. With V trimmed by 5 bases and J by 14 bases, 9 bases remained unmatched. In DNA form, the CDR3 reads TGTGCCAGCAGCAAGGAACTAGCGGGAGGGCTGGAGTTCTTC. Its protein is CASSKELAGGLEFF.

This clonotype was picked up many times. V gene TRBV2 combines with J gene TRBJ1-5, with D possibly matching TRBD1 (5 bases). CDR1 and CDR2 (germline): SNHLY, FYNNEI. The CDR3 is 14 residues long. Trimming took 8 bases from V and 7 from J, leaving 18 bases between them. In DNA form, the CDR3 reads TGTGCCAGCGGGGGAGGGGACGTCGAGCAGCCCCAGCATTTT. This translates into CASGGGDVEQPQHF.

V and J are TRBV20-1 and TRBJ2-3, with D tentatively TRBD2 (6 bases). Looked up from germline, CDR1 is DFQATT and CDR2 is SNEGSKA (reference sequence). The CDR3 is 13 residues long. V was cut by 4 bases and J by 5 bases, with 13 bases left in between. The CDR3 loop reads CSATAPGLDTQYF. The DNA for the CDR3 is TGCAGTGCTACAGCCCCGGGACTAGATACGCAGTATTTT.

The V and J genes are TRBV20-1 and TRBJ2-7, with D tentatively TRBD2 (6 bases). The CDR3 extends over 13 amino acids. V shed 3 bases and J shed 4 bases, with 13 bases lying between them. In germline, CDR1 is DFQATT, CDR2 SNEGSKA (reference sequence). The DNA of the CDR3 is TGCAGTGCTAGGGAAAGCGGGTCGTACGAGCAGTACTTC. Translation: CSARESGSYEQYF.

The sample holds many counts of this clonotype. The gene calls are TRBV2 and TRBJ2-4, with D possibly TRBD2 on 7 matching bases. The V end lost 7 bases, the J end lost 1 base, and 14 bases lay between the germline ends. This CDR3 contains 15 residues. Germline V gene data show CDR1 as SNHLY and CDR2 as FYNNEI. CDR3 amino acids: CASTMGGPAKNIQYF. The DNA for the CDR3 is TGTGCCAGCACAATGGGGGGGCCGGCCAAAAACATTCAGTACTTC.

This chain connects TRBV28 to TRBJ2-7; D is unclear. The CDR3 loop spans 15 amino acids. From germline, CDR1 is MDHEN and CDR2 SYDVKM. The V and J ends lost 4 bases and 0 bases respectively, with 13 bases between them. This chain's CDR3 is CASSSTGSSSYEQYF. For the CDR3, the DNA is TGTGCCAGCAGTTCGACCGGATCGAGCTCCTACGAGCAGTACTTC.

This clonotype was recorded a few times. J is TRBJ2-1 and V is TRBV28; 10 bases fit TRBD2. Germline V gene lookup returns CDR1 MDHEN and CDR2 SYDVKM. The CDR3 consists of 17 residues. V was pared by 5 bases and J by 5 bases, with 12 bases of the junction left unmatched. CDR3 loop: CASSPVAGGPHHNEQFF. CDR3 nucleotides: TGTGCCAGCAGTCCGGTAGCGGGAGGTCCCCATCACAATGAGCAGTTCTTC.

This clonotype was recorded many times. This sequence joins TRBV7-6 and TRBJ2-5; 8 bases match TRBD1. Per the germline V gene, CDR1 is SGHVS and CDR2 is FNYEAQ. The CDR3 runs to 15 residues. V lost 3 bases and J lost 5; bases outside the gene matches: 8. CDR3 in amino acids: CASSFTDRDRETQYF. The CDR3 bases are TGTGCCAGCAGCTTCACGGACAGGGACAGGGAGACCCAGTACTTC.

This clonotype was counted at least ten times. The CDR3 loop reads CASSLWDRAGTDTQYF. The CDR3, as DNA: TGTGCCAGCAGTTTATGGGACAGGGCGGGCACAGATACGCAGTATTTT. The V call is TRBV28, the J call TRBJ2-3; 8 nucleotides line up with TRBD1. Germline lookup yields CDR1 MDHEN and CDR2 SYDVKM. The CDR3 runs 16 residues. The trim removed 0 bases at V and 1 base at J, leaving 3 bases unmatched.

This clonotype was recorded many times. This rearrangement joins TRBV7-9 to TRBJ1-5; maybe TRBD1 (6 bases). Germline V gene sequence: CDR1 SEHNR, CDR2 FQNEAQ (reference sequence). CDR3 size: 14 residues. With 4 bases removed from V and 5 bases from J, the gap between germline ends came to 12 bases. The CDR3 DNA reads TGTGCCAGCAGCTCGACCCCAGGGGATCAGCCCCAGCATTTT. Protein: CASSSTPGDQPQHF.

A word on this clonotype: A read error may be the cause here, since a much bigger clone is one base away. The chain combines TRBV28 with TRBJ1-5; D unclear. Germline lookup yields CDR1 MDHEN and CDR2 SYDVKM. The CDR3 is 14 amino acids. The CDR3: CASSLERAPWPRHF. The CDR3 DNA reads as TGTGCCAGCAGTTTAGAGAGGGCCCCTTGGCCCCGGCATTTT.

This clonotype was observed many times. The V call is TRBV19, the J call TRBJ2-2; 8 nucleotides align to TRBD2. Germline-derived CDR1 and CDR2 are LNHDA and SQIVND (reference sequence). The CDR3 consists of 16 residues. Germline trimming cut 6 bases from V and 4 bases from J; bases unmatched to any gene: 10. The CDR3 reads CASSGRAGVSTGELFF. The CDR3 coding sequence is TGTGCCAGTAGCGGGCGAGCGGGAGTCTCCACCGGGGAGCTGTTTTTT. The full variable domain, in which reference TRBV19 and TRBJ2-2 provide the parts outside the CDR3, is DGGITQSPKYLFRKEGQNVTLSCEQNLNHDAMYWYRQDPGQGLRLIYYSQIVNDFQKGDIAEGYSVSREKKESFPLTVTSAQKNPTAFYLCASSGRAGVSTGELFFGEGSRLTVL.

This clonotype was seen a few times. The chain uses TRBV20-1 and TRBJ2-3, with TRBD2 matching 11 bases. The J segment lost 7 bases and the V segment lost 2 bases, leaving 11 bases of the junction unmatched. Germline V gene data show CDR1 as DFQATT and CDR2 as SNEGSKA (reference sequence). This CDR3 has 16 residues. This chain's CDR3 is CSARSRLAGGINTQYF. For the CDR3, the DNA is TGCAGTGCTAGATCACGGCTAGCGGGAGGAATAAATACGCAGTATTTT.

Ten or more counts support this clonotype. V and J are TRBV7-2 and TRBJ2-7, with a tentative D call TRBD2 (6 bases). The CDR3 is made up of 15 amino acids. The V end lost 5 bases, the J end lost 4 bases, and 18 bases lay between the germline ends. Germline V gives CDR1 SGHTA, CDR2 FQGNSA. The CDR3 is CASSLVQGGGYEQYF. The CDR3 DNA is TGTGCCAGCAGCCTAGTCCAGGGAGGTGGATACGAGCAGTACTTC.

The chain joins TRBV12-3 or TRBV12-4 to TRBJ2-7, with D perhaps matching TRBD1 or TRBD2 (5 bases each). This CDR3 comprises 11 residues. The ends were cut back, 7 bases at V and 6 bases at J, with 10 bases in the middle. CDR3 residues: CASTLGVEQYF. As DNA, the CDR3 is TGTGCCAGCACCCTGGGGGTCGAGCAGTACTTC.